Listed below are T cell receptor beta chains from one sample, sequenced in a study of Ad26.COV2.S vaccination and SARS-CoV-2 variants. Assay: immunoSEQ multiplex PCR; the TCRdb copy retains only in-frame clones and omits some. This table holds 350,000 to 450,000 clones, roughly four fifths found once. The source material was peripheral blood, sampled in a trial of Ad26.COV2.S vaccine versus placebo. These receptors were obtained from a person between 18 and 60 years old who received the Ad26.COV2.S COVID-19 vaccine or a placebo. Both conserved end residues are part of each CDR3. A D gene is named only where the DNA matches it firmly. Rows may omit the clone size; those that give it use once, few, many or a size class.

TRBV9	TRBJ2-1	15	TRBD1	.	TGTGCCAGCAGTTACGGGACAGCCCGCTACAATGAGCAGTTCTTC	CASSYGTARYNEQFF
TRBV29-1	TRBJ1-2	11	.	.	TGCAGCGTTGATGATCTCTATGGCTACACCTTC	CSVDDLYGYTF
TRBV5-6	TRBJ1-2	14	.	.	TGTGCCAGCAGCTTGGGTCGGACTTCCTATGGCTACACCTTC	CASSLGRTSYGYTF
TRBV7-3	TRBJ2-3	16	TRBD2	.	TGTGCCAGCAGCCAGCTCGGCGGGGGGGACGCAGATACGCAGTATTTT	CASSQLGGGDADTQYF
TRBV5-1	TRBJ2-1	17	TRBD2	.	TGCGCCAGCAGCTTGGGGAGAGCGGGAGCTCCCCCGAATGAGCAGTTCTTC	CASSLGRAGAPPNEQFF
TRBV27	TRBJ1-6	12	.	.	TGTGCCAGCAGCAACCGACAGTCACCCCTCCACTTT	CASSNRQSPLHF
TRBV7-9	TRBJ2-1	17	.	.	TGTGCCAGCAGCCGTCCACTCAGCGGACGGTCCTACAATGAGCAGTTCTTC	CASSRPLSGRSYNEQFF
TRBV3-1/TRBV3-2	TRBJ1-2	14	.	.	TGTGCCAGCAGCCATTTCTCTGGGGCCTATGGCTACACCTTC	CASSHFSGAYGYTF
TRBV6-4	TRBJ2-3	13	.	.	TGTGCCAGCAGTGAAAGGTCGGGAGATACGCAGTATTTT	CASSERSGDTQYF
TRBV9	TRBJ2-1	13	.	.	TGTGCCAGCAGCACCTGGAAAGGCAATGAGCAGTTCTTC	CASSTWKGNEQFF
TRBV11-3	TRBJ2-5	12	.	.	TGTGCCAGCAGCTTAGGGAGCGTCACCCAGTACTTC	CASSLGSVTQYF
TRBV7-3	TRBJ2-1	17	TRBD2	.	TGTGCCAGCAGCTTACGAGGCGGGAGGCCGCAATCGAGTGAGCAGTTCTTC	CASSLRGGRPQSSEQFF
TRBV16	TRBJ1-5	12	.	.	TGTGCCAGCAGCCAAGGGAAAGGGCCCCAGCATTTT	CASSQGKGPQHF
TRBV9	TRBJ1-6	15	TRBD1	.	TGTGCCAGCAGCCCCGGACAGGGCAAGGATTCACCCCTCCACTTT	CASSPGQGKDSPLHF
TRBV7-9	TRBJ2-5	14	TRBD2	.	TGTGCCAGCACCCCGTGGCGGGGGAGGGAGACCCAGTACTTC	CASTPWRGRETQYF
TRBV3-1/TRBV3-2	TRBJ1-2	15	.	.	TGTGCCAGCAGCGCTACAAATAGGGGGAACTATGGCTACACCTTC	CASSATNRGNYGYTF
TRBV27	TRBJ2-5	16	TRBD2	.	TGTGCCAGCAGTAACCCAGCTCGCGGGGGGGCGGAGACCCAGTACTTC	CASSNPARGGAETQYF
TRBV6-4	TRBJ1-5	15	.	.	TGTGCCAGCACTCGCCCTGGGCGGGTCAATCAGCCCCAGCATTTT	CASTRPGRVNQPQHF
TRBV6-2/TRBV6-3	TRBJ2-1	17	TRBD1	.	TGTGCCAGCAGTTACCTTCCCGACAGGGCACTCAGGAATGAGCAGTTCTTC	CASSYLPDRALRNEQFF
TRBV10-1	TRBJ1-1	15	.	once	TGCGCCAGCAGTGAGTCGAAGGCAGGGCGGACTGAAGCTTTCTTT	CASSESKAGRTEAFF
TRBV2	TRBJ1-4	13	.	.	TGTGCCAGCCGCGGGGAGAATAATGAAAAACTGTTTTTT	CASRGENNEKLFF
TRBV25-1	TRBJ2-6	16	.	.	TGTGCCAGATACAGGCAAATCCTATCTGGGGCCAACGTCCTGACTTTC	CARYRQILSGANVLTF
TRBV6-5	TRBJ2-7	14	TRBD1	.	TGTGCCAGCAGATGGGGGACAGGCCACTACGAGCAGTACTTC	CASRWGTGHYEQYF
TRBV6-2/TRBV6-3	TRBJ1-1	13	.	.	TGTGCCAGCAGTTTTTACAGGGACACTGAAGCTTTCTTT	CASSFYRDTEAFF
TRBV30	TRBJ1-1	13	.	.	TGTGCCTGGAGTGGCAGGGGAGGACCTGAAGCTTTCTTT	CAWSGRGGPEAFF
TRBV7-9	TRBJ1-2	14	.	.	TGTGCCAGCAGCTTACCAGTACCTTACTATGGCTACACCTTC	CASSLPVPYYGYTF
TRBV7-9	TRBJ1-2	13	.	.	TGTGCCAGCAGCCCCGCCGGGGTATATGGCTACACCTTC	CASSPAGVYGYTF
TRBV4-3	TRBJ2-1	15	.	.	TGCGCCAGCAGCCAACACCGGGGACTCAACAATGAGCAGTTCTTC	CASSQHRGLNNEQFF
TRBV4-3	TRBJ2-5	15	.	.	TGCGCCAGCAGCCAGACCTGGACAGGAGGGGAGACCCAGTACTTC	CASSQTWTGGETQYF
TRBV4-2	TRBJ1-5	15	.	.	TGTGCCAGCAGCCATGAGCAGGGGAGGGGTCAGCCCCAGCATTTT	CASSHEQGRGQPQHF
TRBV9	TRBJ1-5	14	.	few	TGTGCCAGCAGCCCATCTGCAGGGTCGCAGCCCCAGCATTTT	CASSPSAGSQPQHF
TRBV30	TRBJ1-5	12	.	.	TGTGCCTGGAGTGGGCAAGGGCAGCCCCAGCATTTT	CAWSGQGQPQHF
TRBV7-2	TRBJ2-5	14	TRBD2	.	TGTGCCAGCCGGACGGGAGGGCCCGAGGAGACCCAGTACTTC	CASRTGGPEETQYF
TRBV27	TRBJ2-7	13	.	few	TGTGCCAGCAGGGCTCACGGGGTCAACGAGCAGTACTTC	CASRAHGVNEQYF
TRBV2	TRBJ1-2	15	TRBD1	.	TGTGCCAGCAGTGGTGGGACAGGGGGCGCGGATGGCTACACCTTC	CASSGGTGGADGYTF
TRBV10-3	TRBJ2-7	12	TRBD1	.	TGTGCCATCGGGACAGGGACCTACGAGCAGTACTTC	CAIGTGTYEQYF
TRBV7-2	TRBJ1-2	14	TRBD1	.	TGTGCCAGCAGCGTACAGGGGGGTAACTATGGCTACACCTTC	CASSVQGGNYGYTF
TRBV7-9	TRBJ2-3	17	TRBD2	.	TGTGCCAGCAGCTCGATCTGGACGGGGGGGCCGGCAGATACGCAGTATTTT	CASSSIWTGGPADTQYF
TRBV19	TRBJ1-2	12	.	.	TGTGCCAGTAGTATAGGTAGTAGTGGCTACACCTTC	CASSIGSSGYTF
TRBV7-6	TRBJ2-5	15	TRBD2	.	TGTGCCAGCGTCCTAGCGGGAGGGCCCGGGGAGACCCAGTACTTC	CASVLAGGPGETQYF
TRBV5-1	TRBJ2-2	13	.	.	TGCGCCAGCAGCTTGGCGCTGATCGGGGAGCTGTTTTTT	CASSLALIGELFF
TRBV29-1	TRBJ1-2	11	.	few	TGCAGCGTTGACTCGGGGTATGGCTACACCTTC	CSVDSGYGYTF
TRBV27	TRBJ1-1	14	TRBD1	.	TGTGCCAGCAGTGCTCAGGGGGCGAACACTGAAGCTTTCTTT	CASSAQGANTEAFF
TRBV7-9	TRBJ1-1	12	.	few	TGTGCCGGAGCAGGGACGAACACTGAAGCTTTCTTT	CAGAGTNTEAFF
TRBV6-4	TRBJ2-1	15	TRBD2	.	TGTGCCAGCAGTGACGGACTAGCGGAGGAGAATGAGCAGTTCTTC	CASSDGLAEENEQFF
TRBV13	TRBJ1-1	11	.	.	TGTGCCAGCAGCCAGAACACTGAAGCTTTCTTT	CASSQNTEAFF